The 23 T cell receptor beta chains in this list originate from one sample, sequenced in a study of human T cells and chemical hapten exposure. Specified time point: pre-sensitization, week 0. The treatment is: therapeutic diphenylcyclopropenone sensitization with weekly scalp DPC. TCRdb re-derived calls from the RACE reads in MiXCR, one entry per CDR3 protein. The sample holds some 74,000 distinct CDR3 sequences, about 14% seen once. The sequenced sample was whole blood, obtained in connection with sensitization to the hapten diphenylcyclopropenone (DPC). The source of these receptors is a woman aged 50 to 60 with alopecia areata. Some clones in this sample may be carry-over from other donors' samples.

The V and J genes are TRBV20-1 and TRBJ2-5; 9 positions match TRBD2. The trim removed 5 bases at V and 2 bases at J, leaving 12 bases unmatched. Germline CDR1 DFQATT, CDR2 SNEGSKA (reference sequence). There are 16 residues in the CDR3. DNA for the CDR3: TGCAGTGCTGCAACGATGGCTAGCGGGACGCAAGAGACCCAGTACTTC. Protein sequence: CSAATMASGTQETQYF.

This chain joins TRBV9 and TRBJ2-5; tentative D call: TRBD1 (5 bases). Germline-derived CDR1 and CDR2 are SGDLS and YYNGEE. V lost 4 bases and J lost 5, with 12 bases in between. The CDR3 extends over 13 amino acids. Here the CDR3 reads CASSPLPGETQYF. Here the CDR3 DNA reads TGTGCCAGCAGCCCACTTCCAGGGGAGACCCAGTACTTC. Drawing the rest from reference TRBV9 and TRBJ2-5, the complete variable domain is DSGVTQTPKHLITATGQRVTLRCSPRSGDLSVYWYQQSLDQGLQFLIQYYNGEERAKGNILERFSAQQFPDLHSELNLSSLELGDSALYFCASSPLPGETQYFGPGTRLLVL.

There are a few counts of this clonotype. The CDR3 region is CASSLHTSNQPQHF. CDR3 coding DNA: TGTGCCAGCAGTTTACACACGAGCAATCAGCCCCAGCATTTT. The chain couples TRBV12-3 or TRBV12-4 to TRBJ1-5; no clear D. The V end lost 2 bases, the J end lost 1 base, and 6 bases lay between the germline ends. The CDR3 extends over 14 amino acids.

There are a few counts of this clonotype. This sequence joins TRBV20-1 and TRBJ2-7; D unresolved. Germline lookup yields CDR1 DFQATT and CDR2 SNEGSKA (reference sequence). There are 12 residues in the CDR3. V lost 3 bases to trimming and J lost 2 bases, with 8 bases between them. CDR3 DNA sequence: TGCAGTGCTAGGGTGCCGCCCTACGAGCAGTACTTC. As protein: CSARVPPYEQYF.

This clonotype was detected many times. This rearrangement joins TRBV7-8 to TRBJ1-2; D remains unclear. The V end was cut by 5 bases, the J end by 8 bases, with 12 bases between. The CDR3 consists of 12 residues. In germline, CDR1 is SGHVS, CDR2 FQNEAQ. This chain's CDR3 is CASSPFDWGYTF. CDR3 sequence (DNA): TGTGCCAGCAGCCCGTTTGACTGGGGCTACACCTTC.

This clonotype was observed a few times. The rearrangement joins TRBV3-1 to TRBJ2-1; 10 nucleotides align to TRBD2. The CDR3 is 16 residues long. The J segment lost 7 bases and the V segment lost 4 bases, leaving 10 bases of the junction unmatched. The germline CDR1 and CDR2 sequences are LGHDT and YNNKEL (reference sequence). This chain's CDR3 is CASSLFASGRGNEQFF. The CDR3 region has the DNA TGTGCCAGCAGCCTATTCGCTAGCGGGAGAGGGAATGAGCAGTTCTTC.

The genes are TRBV10-3 and TRBJ2-3; D remains ambiguous. The CDR3 is 18 residues long. Germline V lookup: CDR1 ENHRY, CDR2 SYGVKD. Trimming left V 1 base short and J 4 bases short, with 21 bases between. The DNA of the CDR3 is TGTGCCATCAGTGAGTTCCTCGGAGTACCTGGAATCGCAGATACGCAGTATTTT. Encoded protein: CAISEFLGVPGIADTQYF.

This clonotype was picked up a small number of times. V and J are TRBV7-8 and TRBJ2-7, with unresolved D. Trimming took 5 bases from V and 3 from J, leaving 11 bases between them. The CDR3 loop spans 13 amino acids. CDR1 and CDR2 (germline): SGHVS, FQNEAQ. The CDR3 here is CASSRLTNYEQYF. The CDR3 nucleotides are TGTGCCAGCAGCCGTCTAACTAACTACGAGCAGTACTTC.

This clonotype occurred a few times. The CDR3 DNA is TGTGCCATCAGTGAGATCACGGGTCGGCAGCAAGAGACCCAGTACTTC. Protein product: CAISEITGRQQETQYF. The genes are TRBV10-3 and TRBJ2-5, with D unresolved. The CDR3 sequence is 16 residues long. Per germline, CDR1 ENHRY and CDR2 SYGVKD. V was trimmed by 2 bases and J by 2 bases, leaving 15 bases between them.

The chain couples TRBV5-5 to TRBJ2-1; D is perhaps TRBD2 (5 bases). Germline loops: CDR1 SGHKS, CDR2 YYEKEE (reference sequence). V was pared by 1 base and J by 8 bases, with 13 bases between. The CDR3 loop spans 14 amino acids. CDR3 nucleotide sequence: TGTGCCAGCAGCTTGAGTTCTTTGAGGGATGAGCAGTTCTTC. Its protein product is CASSLSSLRDEQFF.

The rearrangement uses TRBV6-5 and TRBJ2-7; 10 bases are a match to TRBD1. Trimming cost V 0 bases and J 5 bases; bases outside gene matches: 4. The CDR3 is made up of 15 amino acids. Looked up from germline, CDR1 is MNHEY and CDR2 is SVGAGI. CDR3 amino acids: CASSYSGQGVDEQYF. The DNA for the CDR3 is TGTGCCAGCAGTTACTCCGGACAGGGGGTGGACGAGCAGTACTTC.

The chain has TRBV20-1 and TRBJ1-1; D gene ambiguous. The CDR3 extends over 11 amino acids. Germline CDR1 and CDR2: DFQATT and SNEGSKA (reference sequence). The V end lost 3 bases, the J end lost 2 bases, and 4 bases lay between the germline ends. The chain's CDR3 is CSASTNTEAFF. The DNA for the CDR3 is TGCAGTGCTAGCACAAACACTGAAGCTTTCTTT.

The chain combines TRBV7-9 with TRBJ1-6; D gene unclear. The germline V gene encodes CDR1 SEHNR and CDR2 FQNEAQ (reference sequence). Deletions cut 6 bases from V and 10 bases from J, with 19 bases between. The CDR3 totals 15 residues. DNA of the CDR3: TGTGCCAGCAGGGGAGACGGCCCTCGGGCGTCACCCCTCCACTTT. This codes for CASRGDGPRASPLHF. The full variable domain, in which reference TRBV7-9 and TRBJ1-6 provide the parts outside the CDR3, is DTGVSQNPRHKITKRGQNVTFRCDPISEHNRLYWYRQTLGQGPEFLTYFQNEAQLEKSRLLSDRFSAERPKGSFSTLEIQRTEQGDSAMYLCASRGDGPRASPLHFGNGTRLTVT.

The chain couples TRBV9 to TRBJ2-3; 9 bases are shared with TRBD1. V was pared by 0 bases and J by 1 base, with 6 bases of the junction left unmatched. Germline CDR1 SGDLS, CDR2 YYNGEE. The CDR3 totals 17 residues. CDR3 residues: CASSVAGTGYGTDTQYF. The CDR3, as DNA: TGTGCCAGCAGCGTAGCAGGGACAGGGTACGGCACAGATACGCAGTATTTT.

This rearrangement joins TRBV30 to TRBJ2-7; D not resolved. Germline CDR1 reads GTSNPN; CDR2 reads SVGIG (reference sequence). The CDR3 is 11 residues long. V lost 3 bases, J lost 4 bases, and 7 bases lay in between. CDR3 sequence reads: CAWSGPYEQYF. CDR3 nucleotide sequence: TGTGCCTGGAGCGGCCCTTACGAGCAGTACTTC.

A note on this clonotype: This sequence may be a read error, since a much larger clone differs from it by one base. CDR3 sequence reads: CVSSEGSVSYEQYF. The CDR3 region has the DNA TGTGTCAGCAGTGAAGGATCGGTTTCCTACGAGCAGTACTTC. The V and J genes are TRBV6-1 and TRBJ2-7; D not resolved. The CDR3 totals 14 residues. CDR1 is MNHNS, CDR2 SASEGT, per germline.

The chain joins TRBV7-9 to TRBJ1-2; 7 bases fit TRBD1. Trimming took 5 bases from V and 4 from J; bases not matched to a gene: 1. Germline CDR1 is SEHNR and CDR2 is FQNEAQ (reference sequence). This CDR3 contains 12 residues. The CDR3 reads CASSRDSYGYTF. CDR3 in DNA: TGTGCCAGCAGCCGGGACAGCTATGGCTACACCTTC.

The chain combines TRBV6-5 with TRBJ2-1; D unresolved. Trimming removed 6 bases at V and 6 bases at J, with 15 bases between. The CDR3 contains 14 residues. Germline V lookup: CDR1 MNHEY, CDR2 SVGAGI. The CDR3, as DNA: TGTGCCAGCAGCCAGAGCTACTCTTCCAATGAGCAGTTCTTC. Translation: CASSQSYSSNEQFF.

The chain recombines TRBV9 with TRBJ1-1; D gene unclear. Germline CDR1 reads SGDLS; CDR2 reads YYNGEE. CDR3 size: 10 residues. Trimming shortened V by 3 bases and J by 7 bases, and 4 bases separated the two germline ends. CDR3 sequence reads: CASSGSEAFF. The CDR3, as DNA: TGTGCCAGCAGCGGCAGTGAAGCTTTCTTT.

This clonotype was counted between two and nine times. The chain has TRBV29-1 and TRBJ1-3, with 7 bases fitting TRBD1. This CDR3 contains 13 residues. Unmatched junction bases numbered 5, after V lost 6 bases and J lost 3 bases. The germline gives CDR1 SQVTM, CDR2 ANQGSEA. CDR3: CSVADRVGNTIYF. The CDR3 DNA sequence: TGCAGCGTGGCTGACAGGGTTGGAAACACCATATATTTT. Full variable domain (missing parts from reference TRBV29-1 and TRBJ1-3): SAVISQKPSRDICQRGTSLTIQCQVDSQVTMMFWYRQQPGQSLTLIATANQGSEATYESGFVIDKFPISRPNLTFSTLTVSNMSPEDSSIYLCSVADRVGNTIYFGEGSWLTVV.

The V call is TRBV4-3, the J call TRBJ2-3; unclear D gene. The CDR3 is 15 amino acids. Trimming shortened V by 0 bases and J by 4 bases, and 11 bases separated the two germline ends. Germline V CDR1 and CDR2: LGHNA, YSLEER. Written as DNA, the CDR3 is TGCGCCAGCAGCCAAGACGTGACTGAAGCAGATACGCAGTATTTT. It is translated as CASSQDVTEADTQYF.

This chain connects TRBV19 to TRBJ1-2; no clear D gene. The CDR3 totals 14 residues. V was cut by 3 bases and J by 5 bases, with 13 bases left in between. CDR1 and CDR2 (germline): LNHDA, SQIVND (reference sequence). The DNA of the CDR3 is TGTGCCAGTAGTATGACACCGGTGAGGTATGGCTACACCTTC. Translation: CASSMTPVRYGYTF.

The rearrangement uses TRBV12-3 or TRBV12-4 and TRBJ2-5, with D possibly matching TRBD2 (5 bases). The ends were cut back, 7 bases at V and 5 bases at J, with 11 bases in the middle. There are 12 residues in the CDR3. The DNA of the CDR3 is TGTGCCAGCACTCTAGCCGGGGAGACCCAGTACTTC. Residues: CASTLAGETQYF.